This is a list of T cell receptor beta chains from one sample in a study of blood T cell repertoires in COVID-19. Produced via immunoSEQ multiplex PCR; TCRdb's table is partial and in-frame only. The data contain fewer than 80,000 clones, about nine tenths of them singletons. Sequencing input: peripheral blood. The receptor source for this set is a man aged 25-45 years with acute or convalescent COVID-19. The CDR3 runs from the conserved cysteine through the conserved F or W. Each record gives: clone size, V gene, D gene, CDR3 length, J gene, CDR3 DNA, CDR3 protein. A D gene is named only where the DNA matches it firmly. Clone size is given for some rows only: seen once, a few or many times, or a class if the clone is expanded.

clone size: .
V gene: TRBV7-2
D gene: .
CDR3 length: 14
J gene: TRBJ1-3
CDR3 DNA: TGTGCCAGCAGGCCAGGGAACTCTGGAAACACCATATATTTT
CDR3 protein: CASRPGNSGNTIYF

clone size: .
V gene: TRBV19
D gene: TRBD2
CDR3 length: 15
J gene: TRBJ2-1
CDR3 DNA: TGTGCCAGTAGATTTGCGGGAGGACCTTACAATGAGCAGTTCTTC
CDR3 protein: CASRFAGGPYNEQFF

clone size: .
V gene: TRBV19
D gene: TRBD2
CDR3 length: 15
J gene: TRBJ2-7
CDR3 DNA: TGTGCCAGTAGTCCGGGACTAGTCGGGTCCTACGAGCAGTACTTC
CDR3 protein: CASSPGLVGSYEQYF

clone size: .
V gene: TRBV14
D gene: TRBD1
CDR3 length: 12
J gene: TRBJ1-2
CDR3 DNA: TGTGCCAGCAGCCCGGACAGGGATGGCTACACCTTC
CDR3 protein: CASSPDRDGYTF

clone size: .
V gene: TRBV7-9
D gene: .
CDR3 length: 16
J gene: TRBJ2-3
CDR3 DNA: TGTGCCAGCACCCTAAGACAGGCCCCTAGCACAGATACGCAGTATTTT
CDR3 protein: CASTLRQAPSTDTQYF

clone size: .
V gene: TRBV2
D gene: TRBD1
CDR3 length: 14
J gene: TRBJ1-5
CDR3 DNA: TGTGCCAGCAGTGACGACAGGGGAGGACAGCCCCAGCATTTT
CDR3 protein: CASSDDRGGQPQHF

clone size: .
V gene: TRBV7-2
D gene: TRBD1
CDR3 length: 19
J gene: TRBJ2-1
CDR3 DNA: TGTGCCAGCAGCTCCTTTTGGTCCGAATTTCCGGGACAGGGTAATGAGCAGTTCTTC
CDR3 protein: CASSSFWSEFPGQGNEQFF

clone size: .
V gene: TRBV30
D gene: TRBD1
CDR3 length: 15
J gene: TRBJ1-2
CDR3 DNA: TGTGCCTGGAGTCCTGGCTTTACAGGGGGCGGCGGCTACACCTTC
CDR3 protein: CAWSPGFTGGGGYTF

clone size: .
V gene: TRBV30
D gene: .
CDR3 length: 14
J gene: TRBJ1-2
CDR3 DNA: TGTGCCTGGAGTAAAAGACACCCTCTATATGGCTACACCTTC
CDR3 protein: CAWSKRHPLYGYTF

clone size: .
V gene: TRBV3-1/TRBV3-2
D gene: .
CDR3 length: 18
J gene: TRBJ2-2
CDR3 DNA: TGTGCCAGCAGCCCGGTATGCCCCTCGAGCGGTAACACCGGGGAGCTGTTTTTT
CDR3 protein: CASSPVCPSSGNTGELFF

clone size: .
V gene: TRBV15
D gene: .
CDR3 length: 19
J gene: TRBJ1-4
CDR3 DNA: TGTGCCACCAGCAGAGCTGGGGCCAGGGGTGCTGCAACTAATGAAAAACTGTTTTTT
CDR3 protein: CATSRAGARGAATNEKLFF

clone size: .
V gene: TRBV30
D gene: TRBD2
CDR3 length: 15
J gene: TRBJ2-1
CDR3 DNA: TGTGCCTGGAGTCACGGACTAGCGGGAGTCTATGAGCAGTTCTTC
CDR3 protein: CAWSHGLAGVYEQFF

clone size: once
V gene: TRBV4-1
D gene: TRBD2
CDR3 length: 18
J gene: TRBJ2-3
CDR3 DNA: TGCGCCAGCAGCCAAGAAGGGGGACTAGCGGGAGGGCGAGATACGCAGTATTTT
CDR3 protein: CASSQEGGLAGGRDTQYF

clone size: .
V gene: TRBV6-6
D gene: TRBD1
CDR3 length: 15
J gene: TRBJ2-5
CDR3 DNA: TGTGCCAGCAGTTACGGACAGGGCACCAGCGAGACCCAGTACTTC
CDR3 protein: CASSYGQGTSETQYF

clone size: .
V gene: TRBV27
D gene: TRBD2
CDR3 length: 18
J gene: TRBJ2-7
CDR3 DNA: TGTGCCAGCAGACGGAAAGGACTAGCGGGAGGACGAATCTACGAGCAGTACTTC
CDR3 protein: CASRRKGLAGGRIYEQYF

clone size: .
V gene: TRBV6-5
D gene: .
CDR3 length: 13
J gene: TRBJ1-1
CDR3 DNA: TGTGCCAGCAGTTACGCAGGGAACACTGAAGCTTTCTTT
CDR3 protein: CASSYAGNTEAFF

clone size: once
V gene: TRBV11-2
D gene: TRBD1
CDR3 length: 13
J gene: TRBJ1-2
CDR3 DNA: TGTGCCAGCAGCTTGGGACAGAACTATGGCTACACCTTC
CDR3 protein: CASSLGQNYGYTF

clone size: .
V gene: TRBV7-2
D gene: .
CDR3 length: 14
J gene: TRBJ2-3
CDR3 DNA: TGTGCCAGCACCCGGGACATCGGCGCAGATACGCAGTATTTT
CDR3 protein: CASTRDIGADTQYF

clone size: .
V gene: TRBV9
D gene: TRBD2
CDR3 length: 15
J gene: TRBJ2-1
CDR3 DNA: TGTGCCAGCAGCGTAGGACTAGCGGGGTACAATGAGCAGTTCTTC
CDR3 protein: CASSVGLAGYNEQFF

clone size: .
V gene: TRBV7-9
D gene: .
CDR3 length: 17
J gene: TRBJ1-4
CDR3 DNA: TGTGCCAGCAGCTTAGGGAGGGCAGCCTCCCCTAATGAAAAACTGTTTTTT
CDR3 protein: CASSLGRAASPNEKLFF

clone size: .
V gene: TRBV9
D gene: .
CDR3 length: 13
J gene: TRBJ1-1
CDR3 DNA: TGTGCCAGCAGCGTATGGGGGAGGGGTGAAGCTTTCTTT
CDR3 protein: CASSVWGRGEAFF

clone size: .
V gene: TRBV15
D gene: .
CDR3 length: 15
J gene: TRBJ1-3
CDR3 DNA: TGTGCCACCAGCAGAGATCTCGGGTCTGGAAACACCATATATTTT
CDR3 protein: CATSRDLGSGNTIYF

clone size: .
V gene: TRBV18
D gene: TRBD1
CDR3 length: 14
J gene: TRBJ1-5
CDR3 DNA: TGTGCCAGCTCCACGGGACAGATCGTTCAGCCCCAGCATTTT
CDR3 protein: CASSTGQIVQPQHF

clone size: .
V gene: TRBV19
D gene: .
CDR3 length: 16
J gene: TRBJ2-3
CDR3 DNA: TGTGCCAGTAGTCGAGGTTGGACGGGAAGCACAGATACGCAGTATTTT
CDR3 protein: CASSRGWTGSTDTQYF

clone size: once
V gene: TRBV3-1/TRBV3-2
D gene: .
CDR3 length: 13
J gene: TRBJ1-5
CDR3 DNA: TGTGCCAGCAGCCGGACATTGTTGGAACCCCAGCATTTT
CDR3 protein: CASSRTLLEPQHF

clone size: .
V gene: TRBV7-2
D gene: .
CDR3 length: 13
J gene: TRBJ2-1
CDR3 DNA: TGTGCCAGCAGCCGATATGCGGAGGGCCTCCAGTTCTTC
CDR3 protein: CASSRYAEGLQFF

clone size: .
V gene: TRBV11-2
D gene: .
CDR3 length: 18
J gene: TRBJ1-1
CDR3 DNA: TGTGCCAGCAGCTTACGGGTAGGGGTTTCGATCATGAACACTGAAGCTTTCTTT
CDR3 protein: CASSLRVGVSIMNTEAFF

clone size: .
V gene: TRBV19
D gene: TRBD1
CDR3 length: 14
J gene: TRBJ1-1
CDR3 DNA: TGTGCCAGTAGCCGGACAGGAGGGTACACTGAAGCTTTCTTT
CDR3 protein: CASSRTGGYTEAFF

clone size: .
V gene: TRBV7-2
D gene: TRBD2
CDR3 length: 16
J gene: TRBJ2-1
CDR3 DNA: TGTGCCAGCAGCTTATGGGTGGCGGGAGGGAACAATGAGCAGTTCTTC
CDR3 protein: CASSLWVAGGNNEQFF

clone size: .
V gene: TRBV25-1
D gene: .
CDR3 length: 16
J gene: TRBJ2-3
CDR3 DNA: TGTGCCAGCAGTGAATCTCTGGGCGGGGGCACAGATACGCAGTATTTT
CDR3 protein: CASSESLGGGTDTQYF

clone size: .
V gene: TRBV14
D gene: TRBD1
CDR3 length: 15
J gene: TRBJ2-7
CDR3 DNA: TGTGCCAGCAGCCGACAGGGGGCCCCCACCTACGAGCAGTACTTC
CDR3 protein: CASSRQGAPTYEQYF

clone size: .
V gene: TRBV5-8
D gene: TRBD1
CDR3 length: 19
J gene: TRBJ2-3
CDR3 DNA: TGTGCCAGCAGCATGCTTTGGCGGGACAGGGGAGGGAGCACAGATACGCAGTATTTT
CDR3 protein: CASSMLWRDRGGSTDTQYF

clone size: .
V gene: TRBV5-4
D gene: .
CDR3 length: 13
J gene: TRBJ2-3
CDR3 DNA: TGTGCCAGCAGCTCCCCTAGCACAGATACGCAGTATTTT
CDR3 protein: CASSSPSTDTQYF

clone size: .
V gene: TRBV5-1
D gene: .
CDR3 length: 13
J gene: TRBJ2-7
CDR3 DNA: TGCGCCAGCCGCCTAGTTTCTACGGACGAGCAGTACTTC
CDR3 protein: CASRLVSTDEQYF

clone size: .
V gene: TRBV27
D gene: .
CDR3 length: 13
J gene: TRBJ1-2
CDR3 DNA: TGTGCCAGCAGTTTTGGGCAGAGCTATGGCTACACCTTC
CDR3 protein: CASSFGQSYGYTF

clone size: .
V gene: TRBV9
D gene: TRBD1
CDR3 length: 15
J gene: TRBJ1-2
CDR3 DNA: TGTGCCAGCAGCGCCAGCAGGGGGCGAATGGCGGGCTACACCTTC
CDR3 protein: CASSASRGRMAGYTF

clone size: .
V gene: TRBV7-6
D gene: .
CDR3 length: 15
J gene: TRBJ1-2
CDR3 DNA: TGTGCCAGCAGCCCAGAGGGACAAGAGAACTATGGCTACACCTTC
CDR3 protein: CASSPEGQENYGYTF